The clone carrying this T cell receptor beta chain was counted only a few times. As yet, its antigen is unknown. The data were obtained in a study of CD8+ T cells in alopecia areata. Across the study: Administration of oral tofacitinib to treated patients was at 5 to 10 mg twice daily. For 6 to 18 months, tofacitinib was taken, and 6 months off drug followed.

RNA was isolated and reverse transcribed to cDNA, the sequencing template. Method: immunoSEQ multiplex PCR; TCRdb's copy keeps in-frame clones and lacks some. The repertoire holds approximately 200,000 clones, around 56% seen once, with 3% to 3.5% in the top ten. V was trimmed by 2 bases and J by 10 bases, leaving 9 bases between them. The germline V gene encodes CDR1 SNHLY and CDR2 FYNNEI. The CDR3 is 12 amino acids. This sample's treatment: oral pan-JAK inhibitor, 5-10 mg twice daily. Study-wide results and caveats: Sequencing of scalp samples also captures resident alphabeta T cells of normal skin.

The input for sequencing was CD4+ T cells sorted from blood, taken at week 4, from a patient treated with tofacitinib. This TCR was sampled from a human donor with alopecia areata. The genes are TRBV2 and TRBJ2-4, with D perhaps TRBD2 (5 bases). CDR3 amino acids: CASSETTTIQYF. Written as DNA, the CDR3 is TGTGCCAGCAGTGAAACGACTACAATTCAGTACTTC.